This T cell receptor beta chain was sequenced for a study of cytomegalovirus exposure and HLA in healthy donors. Points on this clone: Its antigen is unidentified.

The CDR3 extends over 16 amino acids. Between the trimmed V and J ends, which lost 3 bases and 0 bases, there was a span of 18 bases. CDR1 is SQVTM and CDR2 is ANQGSEA in the germline V gene. Amplification used 60 Vbeta primers and 13 Jbeta primers. Produced via immunoSEQ multiplex PCR; TCRdb's table is partial and in-frame only. The sample has about 120,000 clones, roughly 80% seen once. Study results and caveats: The authors later linked a missense DCLRE1C variant to TCR beta V- and J-gene trimming.

This clonotype was obtained from a man between 18 and 29 years old in good health and CMV-seropositive. The chain carries TRBV29-1 and TRBJ2-7; maybe TRBD1 (6 bases). Sequenced input: PBMCs. As DNA, the CDR3 is TGCAGCGTTGAGGGGACACGAGGAATGAGCTCCTACGAGCAGTACTTC. Its translation is CSVEGTRGMSSYEQYF.